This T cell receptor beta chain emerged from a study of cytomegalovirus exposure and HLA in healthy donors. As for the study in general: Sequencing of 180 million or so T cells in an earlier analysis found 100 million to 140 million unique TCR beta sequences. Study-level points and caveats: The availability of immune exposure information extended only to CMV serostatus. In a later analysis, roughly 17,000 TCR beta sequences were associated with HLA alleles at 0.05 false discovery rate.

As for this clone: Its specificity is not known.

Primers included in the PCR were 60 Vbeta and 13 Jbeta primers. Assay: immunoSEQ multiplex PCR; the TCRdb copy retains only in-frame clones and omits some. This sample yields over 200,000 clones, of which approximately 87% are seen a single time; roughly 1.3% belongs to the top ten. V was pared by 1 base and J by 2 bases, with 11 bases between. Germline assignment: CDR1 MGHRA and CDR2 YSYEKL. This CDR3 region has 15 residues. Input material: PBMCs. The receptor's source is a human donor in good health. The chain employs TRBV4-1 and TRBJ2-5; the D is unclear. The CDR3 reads CASSQAGVQQETQYF. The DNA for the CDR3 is TGCGCCAGCAGCCAAGCGGGTGTACAACAAGAGACCCAGTACTTC.